These 12 T cell receptor beta chains were all obtained from the same sample, sequenced in a study of graft-versus-host responses after intestinal transplantation. TCRdb's table, derived via immunoSEQ multiplex PCR, lists solely in-frame clones and lacks some. The sample consists of 65,000 to 85,000 clones, roughly 84% of them appearing once. No cognate antigen is known for these TCRs. The sample here was unstimulated CD8+ T cells sorted from spleen or lymph node cells, taken before transplant. Every receptor here comes from a human donor who was the organ donor for an intestinal transplant.

This clone has a handful of counts. This chain connects TRBV28 to TRBJ1-6; 8 nucleotides match TRBD1. This CDR3 contains 16 residues. CDR1 is MDHEN, CDR2 SYDVKM, per germline. V lost 4 bases to trimming and J lost 9 bases; unmatched junction nucleotides: 11. DNA of the CDR3: TGTGCCAGCAGTTGGGTCCTAGACAGGGGTACTTCACCCCTCCACTTT. As protein: CASSWVLDRGTSPLHF.

V and J are TRBV16 and TRBJ1-1; no firm D call. The germline V gene encodes CDR1 KGHSY and CDR2 FQNENV. V was trimmed by 5 bases and J by 4 bases, leaving 11 bases between them. The CDR3 is made up of 13 amino acids. The CDR3: CASSAARGTEAFF. For the CDR3, the DNA is TGTGCCAGCAGCGCGGCTCGTGGCACTGAAGCTTTCTTT.

V gene TRBV5-4 combines with J gene TRBJ2-1; D might be TRBD1 (7 bases). V lost 4 bases to trimming and J lost 7 bases, with 15 bases between them. The CDR3 totals 14 residues. Germline V gene sequence: CDR1 SGHNT, CDR2 YYREEE (reference sequence). CDR3: CASSPGGPTNEQFF. The DNA of the CDR3 is TGTGCCAGCAGCCCAGGGGGGCCAACAAATGAGCAGTTCTTC.

This rearrangement joins TRBV6-5 to TRBJ2-1; D possibly corresponds to TRBD2 (7 bases). The length of the CDR3 is 13 residues. Germline CDR1 reads MNHEY; CDR2 reads SVGAGI. V lost 4 bases to trimming and J lost 9 bases, with 13 bases between them. CDR3 sequence: CASSSHREGEQFF. CDR3 nucleotide sequence: TGTGCCAGCAGTTCGCACAGGGAGGGTGAGCAGTTCTTC.

This rearrangement joins TRBV28 to TRBJ1-5; D gene unclear. The V gene lost 6 bases and the J gene lost 6 bases, with 15 bases spanning the gap. The CDR3 has 14 amino acids. Germline V gene data show CDR1 as MDHEN and CDR2 as SYDVKM. In nucleotides, the CDR3 is TGTGCCAGCAGCCGGGAGGTTGATTCTCAGCCCCAGCATTTT. It codes for CASSREVDSQPQHF. Looking up the rest from reference TRBV28 and TRBJ1-5 gives the full variable domain: DVKVTQSSRYLVKRTGEKVFLECVQDMDHENMFWYRQDPGLGLRLIYFSYDVKMKEKGDIPEGYSVSREKKERFSLILESASTNQTSMYLCASSREVDSQPQHFGDGTRLSIL.

The chain employs TRBV6-1 and TRBJ2-1; no definite D call. CDR3 size: 12 residues. In germline, CDR1 is MNHNS, CDR2 SASEGT. Between the trimmed V and J ends, which lost 1 base and 4 bases, there was a span of 2 bases. This chain's CDR3 is CASSEGYNEQFF. The CDR3 DNA sequence: TGTGCCAGCAGTGAAGGGTACAATGAGCAGTTCTTC.

This chain links TRBV5-1 with TRBJ1-1; a weak D match, TRBD1 (5 bases). Germline values: CDR1 SGHRS, CDR2 YFSETQ. Trimming removed 0 bases at V and 0 bases at J, with 12 bases between. The CDR3 spans 16 residues. CDR3 sequence: CASSLGETGMNTEAFF. The CDR3 DNA sequence: TGCGCCAGCAGCTTGGGGGAAACAGGCATGAACACTGAAGCTTTCTTT.

On this clone itself: This same CDR3 is encoded by further DNA sequences in the sample. J is TRBJ2-7 and V is TRBV28, with D hard to call. The germline V gene has CDR1 MDHEN and CDR2 SYDVKM. CDR3 length: 12 residues. V lost 6 bases and J lost 4, with 10 bases in between. CDR3 nucleotides: TGTGCCAGCAGCCTAACGCGTTACGAGCAGTACTTC. Translation gives CASSLTRYEQYF.

By sample share, this clone is medium-sized. The genes are TRBV4-1 and TRBJ1-2; D gene ambiguous. The CDR3 loop spans 13 amino acids. V was pared by 0 bases and J by 5 bases, with 7 bases between. The germline V gene encodes CDR1 MGHRA and CDR2 YSYEKL. The CDR3 loop reads CASSQDAGYGYTF. CDR3 bases: TGCGCCAGCAGCCAAGATGCGGGGTATGGCTACACCTTC.

V usage is TRBV19 and J usage is TRBJ1-5, with a possible D match to TRBD1 (5 bases). The CDR3 contains 14 residues. The V gene's germline CDR1 is LNHDA and CDR2 SQIVND (reference sequence). The V and J ends lost 3 bases and 7 bases respectively, with 13 bases between them. CDR3 DNA sequence: TGTGCCAGTAGTATCAGCCCCGCAGGGCAGCCCCAGCATTTT. Its translation is CASSISPAGQPQHF. Full variable domain (outside the CDR3, taken from reference TRBV19 and TRBJ1-5): DGGITQSPKYLFRKEGQNVTLSCEQNLNHDAMYWYRQDPGQGLRLIYYSQIVNDFQKGDIAEGYSVSREKKESFPLTVTSAQKNPTAFYLCASSISPAGQPQHFGDGTRLSIL.

The rearrangement links TRBV4-1 to TRBJ2-7; D is unresolved. The V and J ends lost 1 base and 5 bases respectively, with 9 bases between them. CDR3 length equals 13 residues. CDR1 and CDR2 from the germline V gene are MGHRA and YSYEKL. The CDR3: CASSQGRQNEQYF. CDR3 nucleotide sequence: TGCGCCAGCAGCCAAGGTCGGCAGAACGAGCAGTACTTC.

The CDR3 coding sequence is TGTGCCAGCAGCCCCCCGGGCCCAGATACGCAGTATTTT. Translating it yields CASSPPGPDTQYF. This chain joins TRBV9 and TRBJ2-3; D ambiguous. Germline loops: CDR1 SGDLS, CDR2 YYNGEE. The CDR3 consists of 13 residues. Trimming shortened V by 4 bases and J by 4 bases, and 10 bases separated the two germline ends.